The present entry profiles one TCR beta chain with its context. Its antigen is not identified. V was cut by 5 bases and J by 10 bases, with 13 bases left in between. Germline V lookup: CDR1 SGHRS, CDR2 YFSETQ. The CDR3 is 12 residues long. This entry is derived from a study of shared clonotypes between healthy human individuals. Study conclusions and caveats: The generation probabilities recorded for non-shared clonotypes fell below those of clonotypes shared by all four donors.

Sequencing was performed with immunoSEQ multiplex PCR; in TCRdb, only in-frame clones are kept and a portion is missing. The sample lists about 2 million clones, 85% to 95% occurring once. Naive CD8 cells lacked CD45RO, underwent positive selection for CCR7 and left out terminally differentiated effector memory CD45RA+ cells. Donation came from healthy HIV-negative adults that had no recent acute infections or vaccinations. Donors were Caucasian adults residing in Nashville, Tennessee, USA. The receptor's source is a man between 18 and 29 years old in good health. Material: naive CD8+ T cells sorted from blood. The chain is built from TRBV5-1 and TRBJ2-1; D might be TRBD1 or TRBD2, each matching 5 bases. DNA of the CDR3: TGCGCCAGCAGGCCAGGGACGGGGGAGCAGTTCTTC. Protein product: CASRPGTGEQFF.